The present TCR beta chain was sequenced within a study of Graves' ophthalmopathy and Graves' hyperthyroidism. About the research overall: Specimen type is peripheral blood, obtained at initial diagnosis before any treatment.

The study amplified TCR beta CDR3 regions using RNA transcripts. In the first round, RT-PCR was carried out with HTBI primers, and a multiplex PCR formed the second round. In TCRdb, the multiplex PCR reads were re-called with MiXCR into one record per CDR3 protein. The sample has roughly 500,000 distinct CDR3 sequences; approximately 15% are singletons. Ten or more counts support this clonotype. This CDR3 has 14 residues. With V trimmed by 5 bases and J by 4 bases, 7 bases remained unmatched. Germline V gives CDR1 MDHEN, CDR2 SYDVKM. The TCR comes from a woman aged 30 to 39 with Graves' ophthalmopathy. The V call is TRBV28, the J call TRBJ1-1; 7 bases are a match to TRBD1. Sequenced: blood. The CDR3 DNA is TGTGCCAGCAGTACGACAGGGAGTACCACTGAAGCTTTCTTT. Protein product: CASSTTGSTTEAFF.